Listed below are T cell receptor beta chains from one sample, sequenced in a study of a mutant IDH1 vaccine in newly diagnosed glioma. Using immunoSEQ multiplex PCR, the repertoire was profiled, and TCRdb retains in-frame clones only, with some absent. Of tens of thousands of clones detected, under 85% appear once; the ten largest clones hold about 4.9%. Their specific antigens are unknown. Sequencing used PBMCs, obtained from a glioma patient whose treatment included an IDH1 peptide vaccine. Receptors originate from a man between 45 and 60 years old with glioma. Both conserved end residues are part of each CDR3. D genes are given only for firm matches. Size tells how often a clone was seen (once, few, many) or the class of an expanded clone, and some rows leave it out.

clone size	J gene	D gene	V gene	CDR3 length	CDR3 protein	CDR3 DNA
.	TRBJ2-7	.	TRBV7-9	13	CASSARGAYEQYF	TGTGCCAGCAGCGCCAGGGGGGCCTACGAGCAGTACTTC
.	TRBJ2-5	.	TRBV4-3	14	CASSRLAGKETQYF	TGCGCCAGCAGCCGATTGGCGGGGAAAGAGACCCAGTACTTC
.	TRBJ2-7	.	TRBV2	14	CASSDLGGRAEQYF	TGTGCCAGCAGTGATTTGGGGGGGCGGGCCGAGCAGTACTTC
.	TRBJ1-5	TRBD1	TRBV7-2	17	CASSLEGQGDDNQPQHF	TGTGCCAGCAGCTTAGAGGGACAGGGAGACGACAATCAGCCCCAGCATTTT
few	TRBJ1-1	.	TRBV27	12	CASRSWGDEAFF	TGTGCCAGCAGATCATGGGGAGATGAAGCTTTCTTT
.	TRBJ2-7	TRBD1	TRBV7-2	14	CASSSNRGIYEQYF	TGTGCCAGCAGCTCGAACAGGGGAATCTACGAGCAGTACTTC
.	TRBJ1-5	TRBD1	TRBV7-2	15	CASSFGGGRNQPQHF	TGTGCCAGCAGCTTCGGAGGGGGCCGCAATCAGCCCCAGCATTTT
.	TRBJ1-1	.	TRBV10-2	12	CASSEDRTEAFF	TGCGCCAGCAGTGAAGATCGGACTGAAGCTTTCTTT
.	TRBJ1-5	.	TRBV7-7	13	CASSYRVGQPQHF	TGTGCTAGCAGCTACAGGGTTGGACAGCCCCAGCATTTT
few	TRBJ1-1	TRBD1	TRBV30	19	CAWSPRDRDLWVMNTEAFF	TGTGCCTGGAGCCCCCGGGACAGGGATTTATGGGTCATGAACACTGAAGCTTTCTTT
.	TRBJ1-1	.	TRBV6-5	14	CASSYSILNTEAFF	TGTGCCAGCAGTTACTCGATTTTGAACACTGAAGCTTTCTTT
.	TRBJ1-2	.	TRBV30	13	CAWSVRGDYGYTF	TGTGCCTGGAGTGTTAGAGGGGACTATGGCTACACCTTC
.	TRBJ2-1	.	TRBV29-1	14	CSALTGLSYNEQFF	TGCAGCGCCCTGACAGGCTTATCCTACAATGAGCAGTTCTTC
many	TRBJ1-3	.	TRBV7-2	13	CASSQTNGNTIYF	TGTGCCAGCAGTCAAACAAATGGAAACACCATATATTTT
.	TRBJ2-1	.	TRBV14	13	CASSQVQGDEQFF	TGTGCCAGCAGCCAAGTCCAGGGCGATGAGCAGTTCTTC
few	TRBJ1-5	TRBD1	TRBV28	16	CASSLRGRGGYQPQHF	TGTGCCAGCAGTTTAAGGGGGCGCGGAGGGTATCAGCCCCAGCATTTT
.	TRBJ2-7	TRBD2	TRBV6-5	15	CASTNSGRASYEQYF	TGTGCCAGCACTAATAGCGGGAGGGCCTCCTACGAGCAGTACTTC
few	TRBJ2-2	.	TRBV18	16	CASSLTRGSGTGELFF	TGTGCCAGCTCACTAACCAGGGGTAGTGGCACCGGGGAGCTGTTTTTT
.	TRBJ2-7	.	TRBV10-1	15	CASSELGGGFHEQYF	TGCGCCAGCAGTGAGCTCGGTGGGGGGTTCCACGAGCAGTACTTC
.	TRBJ2-6	.	TRBV5-4	13	CASNPPWANVLTF	TGTGCCAGCAACCCTCCCTGGGCCAACGTCCTGACTTTC
.	TRBJ1-2	.	TRBV10-3	16	CAISDYQDASVRDYTF	TGTGCCATCAGTGACTATCAGGACGCTTCCGTGCGTGACTACACCTTC
few	TRBJ2-7	.	TRBV15	14	CATSRGGPGTEQYF	TGTGCCACCAGCAGAGGGGGTCCGGGCACCGAGCAGTACTTC
once	TRBJ2-4	.	TRBV21-1	19	CASSKFGVSKYLAKNIQYF	TGTGCCAGCAGCAAATTTGGGGTCTCGAAATACTTAGCCAAAAACATTCAGTACTTC
.	TRBJ2-5	.	TRBV6-1	14	CASSKGALQETQYF	TGTGCCAGCTCTAAAGGGGCGCTCCAAGAGACCCAGTACTTC
.	TRBJ1-2	.	TRBV6-5	14	CASSYDSGDYGYTF	TGTGCCAGCAGTTACGACTCAGGGGACTATGGCTACACCTTC
.	TRBJ1-4	TRBD1	TRBV25-1	17	CASMSGTGGAENEKLFF	TGTGCCAGCATGTCCGGGACAGGGGGCGCAGAAAATGAAAAACTGTTTTTT